The next 28 T cell receptor beta chains were all read from a single sample in a study of T cells in Graves' hyperthyroidism and ophthalmopathy (dated by TCRdb to the late 2010s). The receptor library was made with multiplex PCR. The sequencer was an Illumina HiSeq 2000. Amplification of TCR beta CDR3 regions was carried out from RNA transcripts. The first round of RT-PCR for the TCR CDR3 was performed with the HTBI primer set and the Qiagen OneStep RT-PCR kit. Through fastp at Q25 and MiXCR, TCRdb rebuilt clones from the public reads, retaining in-frame beta chains. Each entry is one CDR3 protein sequence, shown with its most common DNA and genes. A total of hundreds of thousands of distinct CDR3 sequences appear in this sample, 35% to 45% of them only once. The ten largest clones take up 8.9% of the sample. Sequencing was carried out using blood. These receptors all stem from a man aged 18 to 30 with Graves' hyperthyroidism.

A remark on this clonotype: Germline and junction disagree at one end, which may indicate a read error. The chain recombines TRBV7-8 with TRBJ1-1; D remains ambiguous. This CDR3 comprises 15 residues. CDR1 and CDR2 (germline): SGHVS, FQNEAQ. CDR3 sequence: CASSQVLGGDTEAFF. CDR3 coding DNA: TGCGCCAGCAGCCAAGTGTTAGGCGGGGACACTGAAGCTTTCTTT. The entire variable domain, with the rest obtained from reference TRBV7-8 and TRBJ1-1, is as follows: GAGVSQSPRYKVAKRGQDVALRCDPISGHVSLFWYQQALGQGPEFLTYFQNEAQLDKSGLPSDRFFAERPEGSVSTLKIQRTQQEDSAVYLCASSQVLGGDTEAFFGQGTRLTVV.

This clonotype was recorded many times. Germline and junction disagree at one end, which may indicate a read error. V is TRBV2 and J is TRBJ2-7, with D possibly TRBD1 on 5 matching bases. The CDR3 runs 14 residues. Germline V gives CDR1 SNHLY, CDR2 FYNNEI. CDR3 amino acids: CASSEVNRLYAQYF. CDR3 DNA sequence: TGTGCCAGCAGTGAAGTCAACAGGCTTTACGCGCAGTACTTC.

This chain uses TRBV19 with TRBJ2-6; D is unclear. Germline V CDR1 and CDR2: LNHDA, SQIVND (reference sequence). The CDR3 runs to 15 residues. Trimming removed 6 bases at V and 3 bases at J, with 12 bases between. The CDR3 DNA reads TGTGCCAGTAGCATGGGTCTTGATGGGGCCAACGTCCTGACTTTC. Its translation: CASSMGLDGANVLTF.

This clonotype was seen many times. The V call is TRBV2, the J call TRBJ2-7, with a tentative D call TRBD1 (5 bases). The CDR3 contains 14 residues. CDR1 is SNHLY and CDR2 is FYNNEI in the germline V gene. V was pared by 5 bases and J by 0 bases, with 11 bases between. This CDR3 is CASSSLGVSYEQYF. The CDR3, as DNA: TGTGCCAGCAGTTCCCTAGGGGTCTCCTACGAGCAGTACTTC.

This clonotype was seen only a few times. V and J are TRBV12-3 or TRBV12-4 and TRBJ2-7, with TRBD2 matching over 7 bases. The junction had 1 base not matched to a gene; V was cut back by 8 bases and J by 3 bases. This CDR3 is built from 11 residues. Here the CDR3 DNA reads TGTGCCAGCGCTAGCGGCTACGAGCAGTACTTC. Translated: CASASGYEQYF.

The chain has TRBV15 and TRBJ2-7; D possibly matches TRBD1 or TRBD2 (5 bases each). The germline V gene has CDR1 LNHNV and CDR2 YYDKDF (reference sequence). The CDR3 is 17 residues long. The ends were cut back, 0 bases at V and 1 base at J, with 16 bases in the middle. CDR3 loop: CATSRDPGQIYSYEQYF. The CDR3, as DNA: TGTGCCACCAGCAGAGACCCGGGGCAGATTTATTCCTACGAGCAGTACTTC.

The chain has TRBV7-8 and TRBJ2-6; tentatively, D is TRBD1 (6 bases). The CDR3 totals 17 residues. V lost 2 bases to trimming and J lost 1 base, with 12 bases between them. Germline CDR1 is SGHVS and CDR2 is FQNEAQ. Written as DNA, the CDR3 is TGTGCCAGCAGCTTACGTGGGACACCTTCTGGGGCCAACGTCCTGACTTTC. It encodes CASSLRGTPSGANVLTF. The full variable domain, in which reference TRBV7-8 and TRBJ2-6 provide the parts outside the CDR3, is GAGVSQSPRYKVAKRGQDVALRCDPISGHVSLFWYQQALGQGPEFLTYFQNEAQLDKSGLPSDRFFAERPEGSVSTLKIQRTQQEDSAVYLCASSLRGTPSGANVLTFGAGSRLTVL.

The chain joins TRBV5-1 to TRBJ2-6, with D possibly being TRBD1 or TRBD2 (7 bases each). The CDR3 sequence is 19 residues long. The V end lost 4 bases, the J end lost 0 bases, and 20 bases lay between the germline ends. Per the germline V gene, CDR1 is SGHRS and CDR2 is YFSETQ. Here the CDR3 DNA reads TGCGCCAGCAGCCCCTGGGGACAGCGGGGCCACTCTGGGGCCAACGTCCTGACTTTC. It translates to CASSPWGQRGHSGANVLTF.

The V call is TRBV7-9, the J call TRBJ1-1, with a tentative D call TRBD1 (5 bases). Trimming took 3 bases from V and 5 from J, leaving 10 bases between them. Germline V gives CDR1 SEHNR, CDR2 FQNEAQ (reference sequence). CDR3 length: 13 amino acids. For the CDR3, the DNA is TGTGCCAGCAGCTTTGGGGCGGAGACTGAAGCTTTCTTT. As protein: CASSFGAETEAFF.

The sample holds a few counts of this clonotype. The chain has TRBV11-2 and TRBJ1-5; D unresolved. Germline V gene data show CDR1 as SGHAT and CDR2 as FQNNGV. CDR3 length: 12 residues. V was shortened by 1 base and J by 6 bases, with 4 bases between the two germline ends. DNA of the CDR3: TGTGCCAGCAGCTTAGGTTTTCAGCCCCAGCATTTT. This translates into CASSLGFQPQHF.

This clonotype has just a few counts. The chain employs TRBV10-3 and TRBJ1-2; maybe TRBD1 (6 bases). The CDR3 extends over 14 amino acids. V was shortened by 2 bases and J by 6 bases, with 13 bases between the two germline ends. Germline V CDR1 and CDR2: ENHRY, SYGVKD. The chain's CDR3 is CAISEHREGHGYTF. The CDR3 DNA sequence: TGTGCCATCAGTGAGCACAGGGAGGGCCATGGCTACACCTTC.

This clonotype has ten or more counts. The chain recombines TRBV19 with TRBJ1-5; possible D gene TRBD1, 5 bases. CDR1 is LNHDA, CDR2 SQIVND, per germline (reference sequence). This CDR3 region has 15 residues. V lost 4 bases and J lost 1, with 11 bases in between. This CDR3 reads CASSKFRDSNQPQHF. For the CDR3, the DNA is TGTGCCAGTAGTAAGTTCCGGGACAGCAATCAGCCCCAGCATTTT.

CDR3 bases: TGTGCCAGCAGCCCCTACCCGGGACTAGCGGGATATGGAAACACCATATATTTT. This codes for CASSPYPGLAGYGNTIYF. This chain links TRBV7-2 with TRBJ1-3, with a weak D call TRBD1 (5 bases). CDR1 and CDR2 (germline): SGHTA, FQGNSA. This CDR3 is built from 18 residues. V lost 5 bases and J lost 3, with 23 bases in between.

This clonotype has at least ten counts. This rearrangement joins TRBV10-3 to TRBJ1-2; 9 positions match TRBD1. V was pared by 2 bases and J by 5 bases, with 3 bases of the junction left unmatched. Germline V gene lookup returns CDR1 ENHRY and CDR2 SYGVKD. The CDR3 extends over 14 amino acids. CDR3 nucleotide sequence: TGTGCCATCAGTGAGGACAGGGGGAGGTATGGCTACACCTTC. Translated, it gives CAISEDRGRYGYTF.

This clonotype was counted many times. The CDR3 spells CASSSDRGYEQYF. CDR3 in DNA: TGTGCCAGCAGCTCCGACAGGGGCTACGAGCAGTACTTC. The gene calls are TRBV7-2 and TRBJ2-7, with 8 bases fitting TRBD1. J was trimmed by 3 bases and V by 4 bases; bases with no gene match: 2. The CDR3 runs to 13 residues. Germline V CDR1 and CDR2: SGHTA, FQGNSA.

This clonotype was detected ten times or more. The genes are TRBV5-1 and TRBJ1-1; D unclear. CDR1 SGHRS and CDR2 YFSETQ come from the germline V gene. This CDR3 spans 14 amino acids. Trimming shortened V by 3 bases and J by 0 bases, and 9 bases separated the two germline ends. The CDR3 region is CASSSGPMNTEAFF. CDR3 nucleotides: TGCGCCAGCAGCTCCGGTCCGATGAACACTGAAGCTTTCTTT.

The chain links TRBV9 to TRBJ1-3; weak D call: TRBD1 (5 bases). The CDR3 extends over 16 amino acids. V was clipped by 5 bases and J by 2 bases, with 17 bases between them. Looked up from germline, CDR1 is SGDLS and CDR2 is YYNGEE. This CDR3 is CASSHDVGEAGNTIYF. The DNA of the CDR3 is TGTGCCAGCAGTCATGACGTAGGGGAAGCTGGAAACACCATATATTTT.

The chain has TRBV7-6 and TRBJ1-1; D remains unclear. CDR3 size: 15 residues. Trimming stripped 6 bases from V and 0 bases from J, with 14 bases between. Germline CDR1 and CDR2: SGHVS and FNYEAQ. CDR3 amino acids: CASSPLSGVNTEAFF. The CDR3, as DNA: TGTGCCAGCAGTCCCTTGAGTGGGGTGAACACTGAAGCTTTCTTT.

The chain joins TRBV7-8 to TRBJ1-2, with TRBD1 identical over 8 bases. CDR3 size: 15 residues. From germline, CDR1 is SGHVS and CDR2 FQNEAQ. J lost 6 bases, V lost 4 bases, and 10 bases had no gene match. The CDR3 spells CASSSSITGGDGYTF. CDR3 in DNA: TGTGCCAGCAGCTCGTCAATCACAGGGGGGGATGGCTACACCTTC.

This chain uses TRBV7-2 with TRBJ2-7; 7 bases match TRBD1. The germline gives CDR1 SGHTA, CDR2 FQGNSA. The length of the CDR3 is 14 residues. Unmatched junction bases numbered 11, after V lost 6 bases and J lost 6 bases. This chain's CDR3 is CASRQMGQTVEQYF. The DNA for the CDR3 is TGTGCCAGCAGGCAGATGGGACAGACAGTCGAGCAGTACTTC.

This sequence joins TRBV6-6 and TRBJ1-4; no clear D. This CDR3 is built from 15 residues. With 2 bases removed from V and 0 bases from J, the gap between germline ends came to 7 bases. CDR1 is MNHNY and CDR2 is SVGAGI in the germline V gene (reference sequence). The CDR3 loop reads CASSYVRPTNEKLFF. In nucleotides, the CDR3 is TGTGCCAGCAGTTACGTCCGTCCAACTAATGAAAAACTGTTTTTT.

Details on this clonotype: A much larger clone differs from this one at a single base, so this may be a read error. The chain links TRBV19 to TRBJ1-1, with D perhaps TRBD1 (5 bases). CDR1 LNHDA and CDR2 SQIVND come from the germline V gene (reference sequence). V was shortened by 4 bases and J by 3 bases, with 9 bases between the two germline ends. The CDR3 is made up of 13 amino acids. CDR3 region: CASSRIGDTEAFF. The CDR3 nucleotides read TGTGCCAGTAGTAGGATAGGGGACACTGAAGCTTTCTTT.

In its sample, this clonotype was seen many times. V and J are TRBV19 and TRBJ1-5; D is unresolved. V was clipped by 0 bases and J by 3 bases, with 12 bases between them. Germline assignment: CDR1 LNHDA and CDR2 SQIVND (reference sequence). This CDR3 region has 16 residues. CDR3 bases: TGTGCCAGTAGTATAGATTCAGGACGGAACAATCAGCCCCAGCATTTT. This sequence encodes CASSIDSGRNNQPQHF. Using reference TRBV19 and TRBJ1-5 for the parts outside the CDR3, the full variable domain is DGGITQSPKYLFRKEGQNVTLSCEQNLNHDAMYWYRQDPGQGLRLIYYSQIVNDFQKGDIAEGYSVSREKKESFPLTVTSAQKNPTAFYLCASSIDSGRNNQPQHFGDGTRLSIL.

This clonotype was seen ten or more times. The chain links TRBV9 to TRBJ1-6, with D perhaps TRBD1 (6 bases). V lost 0 bases and J lost 7, with 11 bases in between. The CDR3 covers 15 residues. Per germline, CDR1 SGDLS and CDR2 YYNGEE. In DNA, the CDR3 is TGTGCCAGCAGCGTAGACGGGGACAAGAATTCACCCCTCCACTTT. Protein sequence: CASSVDGDKNSPLHF.

This chain joins TRBV15 and TRBJ2-3; 8 positions agree with TRBD1. There are 17 residues in the CDR3. With 4 bases clipped from V and 0 bases from J, the junction kept 9 bases outside the gene matches. Germline assignment: CDR1 LNHNV and CDR2 YYDKDF (reference sequence). CDR3 nucleotides: TGTGCCACCAGCACGGGGCAGGGGGCGCTGAGCACAGATACGCAGTATTTT. It is translated as CATSTGQGALSTDTQYF.

In DNA, the CDR3 is TGTGCCAGCAGCTTCAATATGAATGAAGCTTTCTTT. Residues: CASSFNMNEAFF. This sequence joins TRBV7-8 and TRBJ1-1; D is uncertain. The V gene lost 3 bases and the J gene lost 7 bases, with 9 bases spanning the gap. The CDR3 spans 12 residues. The germline CDR1 and CDR2 sequences are SGHVS and FQNEAQ.

This clonotype was seen a few times. The chain recombines TRBV5-5 with TRBJ1-1; D remains ambiguous. Germline CDR1 is SGHKS and CDR2 is YYEKEE (reference sequence). This CDR3 comprises 15 residues. V dropped 5 bases and J dropped 0 bases, with 14 bases sitting between them. The chain's CDR3 is CASSPRTEMNTEAFF. For the CDR3, the DNA is TGTGCCAGCAGTCCGAGGACGGAGATGAACACTGAAGCTTTCTTT.

This clonotype was counted ten times or more. Here the CDR3 DNA reads TGTGCCAGCACCTCCCCGGGGACAGGGAGGGATTCACCCCTCCACTTT. Protein product: CASTSPGTGRDSPLHF. This chain connects TRBV6-5 to TRBJ1-6; the match to TRBD1 covers 9 bases. V gave up 7 bases and J gave up 8 bases; unmatched junction bases: 12. Per the germline V gene, CDR1 is MNHEY and CDR2 is SVGAGI. The CDR3 contains 16 residues.